The clone carrying this T cell receptor beta chain was found a few times. Antigen: not known. Constant-region reverse primers amplified full-length variable regions, followed by semi-nested Nested Universal Primer A PCR. TCRdb analysed the 5' RACE reads with MiXCR anew, one entry per CDR3 protein. The sample shows about 50,000 distinct CDR3 sequences, about 28% of them seen only once. General study results and limits: The larger-cohort validation was restricted to a single TCR beta V-J rearrangement rather than whole repertoires. Tumor memory CD4+ T cell TCR gene usage was found to cluster with blood and lymph node memory CD4+ cells and with lymph node naive CD4+ cells.

Per germline, CDR1 SQVTM and CDR2 ANQGSEA. V gave up 5 bases and J gave up 4 bases, with 17 bases separating them. The CDR3 extends over 14 amino acids. V usage is TRBV29-1 and J usage is TRBJ1-1, with D hard to call. The material sequenced was naive CD4+ T cells sorted from blood. Subset denoted: naive CD4+ T cells, CD4+CD45RA+CD25-. This sequence originates from a female donor with breast cancer. For the CDR3, the DNA is TGCAGCGTTAGGACCCACCCCGGAGTCACTGAAGCTTTCTTT. Its protein is CSVRTHPGVTEAFF.